The 30 T cell receptor beta chains below all came from one sample that was sequenced in a study of regulatory and conventional T cells in RAG deficiency. Profiling relied on immunoSEQ multiplex PCR, and the TCRdb table lists in-frame clones only, not all of them. The data show 40,000 to 55,000 clones, with approximately 90% seen just once and 0.51% held by the top ten. Conventional CD4+ T cells were sorted from blood as CD25-low CD127-high cells. These data are also associated with another study on regulatory T cells. That publication notes: The PCR used 52 TRBV and 13 TRBJ primers.

The sample consisted of CD4+ effector T cells sorted from blood. Receptors were obtained from a human donor in good health.

V usage is TRBV5-1 and J usage is TRBJ2-7; 12 nucleotides agree with TRBD2. The V gene's germline CDR1 is SGHRS and CDR2 YFSETQ. The ends lost 0 bases at V and 2 bases at J; junction bases unmatched: 0. The CDR3 spans 15 residues. The CDR3 spells CASSLGLAGAYEQYF. The DNA of the CDR3 is TGCGCCAGCAGCTTGGGACTAGCGGGGGCCTACGAGCAGTACTTC.

The chain links TRBV6-1 to TRBJ1-2; no definite D call. The germline gives CDR1 MNHNS, CDR2 SASEGT. The CDR3 has 14 amino acids. Trimming left V 3 bases short and J 4 bases short, with 12 bases between. CDR3 DNA sequence: TGTGCCAGCAGTGATTCAGGTCCAGGCTATGGCTACACCTTC. As protein: CASSDSGPGYGYTF.

This clone was picked up a small number of times. The rearrangement joins TRBV19 to TRBJ1-3, with D tentatively TRBD1 (5 bases). The CDR3 contains 16 residues. V was clipped by 10 bases and J by 0 bases, with 19 bases between them. CDR1 LNHDA and CDR2 SQIVND come from the germline V gene (reference sequence). Here the CDR3 reads CATSSTSGPSGNTIYF. The CDR3 bases are TGTGCCACTTCCTCAACCTCGGGACCCTCTGGAAACACCATATATTTT.

The J gene is TRBJ2-3, the V gene TRBV6-4, with 7 bases that match TRBD2. This CDR3 contains 15 residues. The germline gives CDR1 MRHNA, CDR2 SNTAGT. V was clipped by 6 bases and J by 2 bases; unmatched bases: 8. The CDR3 nucleotides read TGTGCCAGCAGGAGTGGGCTAGCGGACACAGATACGCAGTATTTT. It codes for CASRSGLADTDTQYF.

Only one count was recorded for this clone. This rearrangement joins TRBV11-3 to TRBJ2-3; D may be TRBD2 (6 bases). Between the trimmed V and J ends, which lost 4 bases and 3 bases, there was a span of 17 bases. The germline CDR1 and CDR2 sequences are SGHNT and YENEEA. The CDR3 spans 16 residues. CDR3: CASSYPPNRETDTQYF. Here the CDR3 DNA reads TGTGCCAGCAGCTACCCCCCTAACCGGGAGACAGATACGCAGTATTTT. The full variable domain, its missing parts supplied by reference TRBV11-3 and TRBJ2-3, is EAGVVQSPRYKIIEKKQPVAFWCNPISGHNTLYWYLQNLGQGPELLIRYENEEAVDDSQLPKDRFSAERLKGVDSTLKIQPAELGDSAVYLCASSYPPNRETDTQYFGPGTRLTVL.

The chain recombines TRBV10-1 with TRBJ2-5; possible D gene TRBD1, 6 bases. Trimming took 8 bases from V and 2 from J, leaving 6 bases between them. CDR3 length: 11 amino acids. CDR1 and CDR2 (germline): WNHNN, SYGVQD (reference sequence). CDR3: CASGQQETQYF. As DNA, the CDR3 is TGCGCCAGCGGACAGCAAGAGACCCAGTACTTC.

The V and J genes are TRBV7-2 and TRBJ2-7; D not certain. CDR1 is SGHTA and CDR2 is FQGNSA in the germline V gene. Deletions cut 4 bases from V and 2 bases from J, with 6 bases between. The CDR3 covers 12 residues. The CDR3 reads CASSSPTYEQYF. The CDR3 coding sequence is TGTGCCAGCAGCTCCCCGACCTACGAGCAGTACTTC. Together with reference TRBV7-2 and TRBJ2-7, the CDR3 gives the full variable domain: GAGVSQSPSNKVTEKGKDVELRCDPISGHTALYWYRQSLGQGLEFLIYFQGNSAPDKSGLPSDRFSAERTGGSVSTLTIQRTQQEDSAVYLCASSSPTYEQYFGPGTRLTVT.

This clone was seen just once. This chain uses TRBV28 with TRBJ2-5, with D unclear. The J call may not be correct, given that the DNA end is closer to TRBJ2-7. The germline V gene encodes CDR1 MDHEN and CDR2 SYDVKM. This CDR3 is built from 15 residues. DNA for the CDR3: TGTGCCAGCAGTCGGCCGGGCCCCGTGTCGTACGAGCAGTACTTC. This gives the protein CASSRPGPVSYEQYF.

This chain links TRBV28 with TRBJ1-1, with D possibly matching TRBD1 (5 bases). V was clipped by 4 bases and J by 1 base, with 10 bases between them. Looked up from germline, CDR1 is MDHEN and CDR2 is SYDVKM. The CDR3 runs to 14 residues. The CDR3 DNA is TGTGCCAGCAGTTCTCAGGGATGGAACACTGAAGCTTTCTTT. The encoded protein is CASSSQGWNTEAFF.

This chain links TRBV7-3 with TRBJ2-2, with D uncertain. CDR3 length equals 13 residues. CDR1 is SGHTA and CDR2 is FQGTGA in the germline V gene. Trimming took 5 bases from V and 4 from J, leaving 8 bases between them. The CDR3 DNA is TGTGCCAGCAGCCCCAGCAGCACCGGGGAGCTGTTTTTT. It yields the protein CASSPSSTGELFF.

V gene TRBV2 combines with J gene TRBJ2-3; TRBD2 agrees at 9 bases. This CDR3 has 14 residues. CDR1 and CDR2 from the germline V gene are SNHLY and FYNNEI. V shed 7 bases, J shed 1 base, and the junction held 3 bases outside the gene matches. CDR3 DNA sequence: TGTGCCAGCATAGCGGGGGAGCGCACAGATACGCAGTATTTT. Translating gives CASIAGERTDTQYF.

The chain combines TRBV9 with TRBJ2-7; 10 positions match TRBD1. This CDR3 spans 16 amino acids. J lost 2 bases, V lost 4 bases, and 9 bases had no gene match. In germline, CDR1 is SGDLS, CDR2 YYNGEE. This CDR3 is CASSPRTGTGAYEQYF. The CDR3 nucleotides read TGTGCCAGCAGCCCACGAACCGGGACAGGGGCCTACGAGCAGTACTTC.

This chain links TRBV5-1 with TRBJ2-3, with D unresolved. The V and J ends lost 0 bases and 6 bases respectively, with 14 bases between them. Germline V gene sequence: CDR1 SGHRS, CDR2 YFSETQ. CDR3 size: 15 residues. The CDR3 loop is CASSLEFRATDTQYF. The CDR3 DNA is TGCGCCAGCAGCTTGGAGTTTCGGGCCACGGATACGCAGTATTTT.

The V call is TRBV14, the J call TRBJ2-2, with TRBD1 matching over 7 bases. After removal of 6 bases from V and 2 bases from J, the junction contained 3 bases not matched to a gene. CDR1 and CDR2 (germline): SGHDN, FVKESK. This CDR3 contains 14 residues. CDR3 DNA sequence: TGTGCCAGCAGAAGGGACAGTAACACCGGGGAGCTGTTTTTT. This translates into CASRRDSNTGELFF.

The gene calls are TRBV28 and TRBJ1-5, with D perhaps matching TRBD1 (5 bases). V lost 1 base to trimming and J lost 5 bases, with 12 bases between them. This CDR3 is 15 amino acids long. The germline V gene encodes CDR1 MDHEN and CDR2 SYDVKM. CDR3 sequence: CASSLSGNWHQPQHF. CDR3 nucleotide sequence: TGTGCCAGCAGTTTATCAGGGAATTGGCATCAGCCCCAGCATTTT.

The chain couples TRBV25-1 to TRBJ2-1; 10 positions match TRBD2. CDR1 and CDR2 from the germline V gene are MGHDK and SYGVNS. V trimming: 2 bases; J trimming: 4 bases; junction bases outside the gene matches: 5. CDR3 length: 16 residues. The CDR3 region is CASSEDRTSGYNEQFF. For the CDR3, the DNA is TGTGCCAGCAGTGAAGACCGGACTAGCGGTTACAATGAGCAGTTCTTC.

This chain uses TRBV18 with TRBJ1-2; 7 nucleotides match TRBD1. Germline V CDR1 and CDR2: KGHSH, LQKENI. This CDR3 region has 14 residues. With V trimmed by 2 bases and J by 8 bases, 8 bases remained unmatched. This chain's CDR3 is CASSPTQGISGYTF. Here the CDR3 DNA reads TGTGCCAGCTCACCAACACAGGGGATTAGCGGCTACACCTTC.

A remark on this clone: Germline and junction disagree at one end, which may indicate a read error. V is TRBV4-2 and J is TRBJ2-5; possibly TRBD1 for D (5 bases). The DNA end favors TRBJ2-7, so the J call may be wrong. The CDR3 totals 16 residues. The germline V gene has CDR1 LGHNA and CDR2 YNFKEQ. The CDR3 DNA reads as TGTGCCAGCGGCCAAGATCTGCAGGGTAGATCCTACGAGCAGTACTTC. It codes for CASGQDLQGRSYEQYF.

The J gene is TRBJ2-7, the V gene TRBV13; TRBD1 matches 9 bases. Trimming at V came to 2 bases and at J to 7 bases, leaving 6 bases not matched to a gene. Germline V gene lookup returns CDR1 PRHDT and CDR2 FYEKMQ (reference sequence). The CDR3 extends over 14 amino acids. The chain's CDR3 is CASSLRQGDREQYF. The CDR3, as DNA: TGTGCCAGCAGCTTACGACAGGGGGACAGAGAGCAGTACTTC.

This rearrangement joins TRBV15 to TRBJ2-1; unclear D gene. Germline V lookup: CDR1 LNHNV, CDR2 YYDKDF (reference sequence). The germline V and J ends were trimmed by 0 bases and 0 bases, with 9 bases remaining between them. The CDR3 has 16 residues. Here the CDR3 DNA reads TGTGCCACCAGCAGAGATCCCCTCCCCTCCTACAATGAGCAGTTCTTC. Encoded protein: CATSRDPLPSYNEQFF.

V and J are TRBV27 and TRBJ1-4; D call uncertain. The CDR3 loop spans 14 amino acids. Germline V gives CDR1 MNHEY, CDR2 SMNVEV (reference sequence). Trimming stripped 5 bases from V and 7 bases from J, with 14 bases between. CDR3 in amino acids: CASSAGAAGEKLFF. As DNA, the CDR3 is TGTGCCAGCAGTGCAGGTGCGGCGGGTGAAAAACTGTTTTTT.

This chain connects TRBV18 to TRBJ2-3, with 8 nucleotides matching TRBD1. From germline, CDR1 is KGHSH and CDR2 LQKENI. After removal of 6 bases from V and 3 bases from J, the junction contained 2 bases not matched to a gene. The CDR3 is 13 amino acids. CDR3 sequence reads: CASSGQATDTQYF. Written as DNA, the CDR3 is TGTGCCAGCTCGGGACAGGCGACAGATACGCAGTATTTT.

In the case of this clone: The sample contains more than one DNA sequence encoding this CDR3. The chain carries TRBV27 and TRBJ1-1; possible D gene TRBD1, 6 bases. The ends were cut back, 2 bases at V and 4 bases at J, with 8 bases in the middle. CDR1 and CDR2 from the germline V gene are MNHEY and SMNVEV (reference sequence). The CDR3 is 13 residues long. The CDR3 sequence is CASSLRGGTEAFF. The CDR3 region has the DNA TGTGCCAGCAGTTTACGAGGGGGCACTGAAGCTTTCTTT.

The chain uses TRBV5-6 and TRBJ2-7; 9 bases map to TRBD1. The CDR3 loop spans 15 amino acids. CDR1 is SGHDT and CDR2 is YYEEEE in the germline V gene. V dropped 0 bases and J dropped 2; count of bases not matched to a gene: 3. The CDR3 loop is CASSLVGTGPYEQYF. The CDR3 DNA is TGTGCCAGCAGCTTGGTCGGGACAGGGCCCTACGAGCAGTACTTC.

The V gene is TRBV19, the J gene TRBJ1-1, with a tentative D call TRBD1 (5 bases). Trimming left V 5 bases short and J 0 bases short, with 16 bases between. The CDR3 is 16 residues long. The V gene's germline CDR1 is LNHDA and CDR2 SQIVND (reference sequence). CDR3 nucleotides: TGTGCCAGTAGTTCCTTCGACAGACCCATGAACACTGAAGCTTTCTTT. Its protein is CASSSFDRPMNTEAFF.

The chain combines TRBV7-9 with TRBJ2-3; 8 nucleotides match TRBD2. The CDR3 contains 15 residues. Germline loops: CDR1 SEHNR, CDR2 FQNEAQ (reference sequence). The ends lost 5 bases at V and 6 bases at J; junction bases unmatched: 10. The CDR3 sequence is CASSTGLAEGDTQYF. The CDR3 nucleotides are TGTGCCAGCAGCACCGGACTAGCCGAGGGGGATACGCAGTATTTT.

The chain combines TRBV7-9 with TRBJ1-2, with no clear D. This CDR3 has 14 amino acids. V lost 4 bases, J lost 2 bases, and 11 bases lay in between. Germline CDR1 and CDR2: SEHNR and FQNEAQ (reference sequence). The CDR3 DNA reads TGTGCCAGCAGCTATCAGCCTGAGAACTATGGCTACACCTTC. This gives the protein CASSYQPENYGYTF.

CDR3 loop: CSVLGAGRDTQYF. In nucleotides, the CDR3 is TGCAGCGTTTTGGGAGCGGGACGAGATACGCAGTATTTT. The chain has TRBV29-1 and TRBJ2-3; TRBD2 matches at 7 bases. Germline loops: CDR1 SQVTM, CDR2 ANQGSEA. V lost 5 bases and J lost 5; bases outside the gene matches: 7. The CDR3 runs 13 residues.

The chain couples TRBV5-1 to TRBJ1-3; TRBD1 might be the D (5 bases). V dropped 5 bases and J dropped 3 bases, with 18 bases sitting between them. CDR3 size: 16 residues. Germline V gene sequence: CDR1 SGHRS, CDR2 YFSETQ. The CDR3 reads CASRQESGTFGNTIYF. The CDR3 DNA sequence: TGCGCCAGCAGACAGGAATCGGGAACCTTTGGAAACACCATATATTTT.

The chain carries TRBV6-5 and TRBJ1-1; 7 bases line up with TRBD1. The CDR3 consists of 13 residues. In germline, CDR1 is MNHEY, CDR2 SVGAGI. V shed 4 bases, J shed 5 bases, and the junction held 4 bases outside the gene matches. For the CDR3, the DNA is TGTGCCAGCAGTTTTAGGGGGCCGACTGAAGCTTTCTTT. As protein: CASSFRGPTEAFF.